This T cell receptor (beta chain) was obtained from a study of blood T cell repertoires in COVID-19. In the study overall: Whether acute or convalescent, the COVID-19 samples came from the United States, Italy and Spain. Nucleic acid was either cDNA or gDNA, and it came from T cells, B-cell-depleted T cells, or PBMCs.

In the original processing: Estimated nucleated cell counts came from reference gene primer amplification. The assay was immunoSEQ multiplex PCR, and TCRdb's table has in-frame clones only and misses some. Clone size and the V and J calls come from that table; the DNA yielded D and trimming. This sample has under 300,000 clones; roughly 86% occur once, and the top ten carry roughly an eighth. V lost 4 bases, J lost 3 bases, and 1 base stayed unmatched. There are 14 residues in the CDR3. Germline CDR1 ENHRY, CDR2 SYGVKD. The material sequenced was peripheral blood. The source of this sequence is a man older than 75 with acute or convalescent COVID-19. V gene TRBV10-3 combines with J gene TRBJ2-2; 8 bases line up with TRBD1. The CDR3 loop reads CAISADRDTGELFF. The CDR3 DNA reads as TGTGCCATCAGTGCGGACAGGGACACCGGGGAGCTGTTTTTT.